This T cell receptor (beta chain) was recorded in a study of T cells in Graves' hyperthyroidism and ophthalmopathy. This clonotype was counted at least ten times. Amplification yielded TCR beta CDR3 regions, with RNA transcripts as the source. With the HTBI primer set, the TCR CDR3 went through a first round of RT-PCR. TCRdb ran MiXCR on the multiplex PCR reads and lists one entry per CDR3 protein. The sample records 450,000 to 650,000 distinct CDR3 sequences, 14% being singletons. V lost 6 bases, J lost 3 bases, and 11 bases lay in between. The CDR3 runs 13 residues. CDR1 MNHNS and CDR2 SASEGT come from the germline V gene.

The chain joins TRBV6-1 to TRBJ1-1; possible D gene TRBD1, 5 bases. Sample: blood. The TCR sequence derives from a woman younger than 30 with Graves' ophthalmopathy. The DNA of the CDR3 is TGTGCCAGCAGGCTGGGGGTACACACTGAAGCTTTCTTT. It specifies CASRLGVHTEAFF.